The source of this T cell receptor (beta chain) is a study of siplizumab effects on memory and regulatory T cells. Clones were sequenced by immunoSEQ multiplex PCR, and TCRdb holds only the in-frame ones, with some missing. The sample contains 90,000 to 95,000 clones, 93% of which appear only once. Regarding this clone: Its antigen is unknown.

The study, taken as a whole, reports: Tracing alloreactive clones into unstimulated subsets worked for only a minor fraction of them. Apparently more diverse than memory cells, naive T cells also seemed major alloresponse contributors.

Germline loops: CDR1 MDHEN, CDR2 SYDVKM. The CDR3 covers 13 residues. Between the trimmed V and J ends, which lost 6 bases and 3 bases, there was a span of 11 bases. The TCR was taken from a human donor in good health. The chain combines TRBV28 with TRBJ1-2; D perhaps matches TRBD1 (6 bases). Source material: CD8+ T cells sorted from blood. The CDR3, as DNA: TGTGCCAGCAGCAACAGGGAAGACTATGGCTACACCTTC. Its protein is CASSNREDYGYTF.